The present entry profiles one T cell receptor (beta chain) with its context. Its antigen remains unknown. This entry belongs to a study of cytomegalovirus exposure and HLA in healthy donors. In the study overall: Around 86 million unique TCRs, all from HLA-typed donors, were included in an early release of the data. Study findings and constraints: Later analysis placed DRB1 highest and HLA-C lowest in TCR association rates, which differed by HLA locus.

The germline V and J ends were trimmed by 7 bases and 0 bases, with 10 bases remaining between them. This CDR3 region has 13 residues. The germline gives CDR1 MNHEY, CDR2 SVGAGI. When sampled, the donors appeared nominally healthy, though they likely had unrecorded immune exposures. 60 Vbeta and 13 Jbeta primers were used in PCR. Clones were sequenced by immunoSEQ multiplex PCR, and TCRdb holds only the in-frame ones, with some missing. The table lists 85,000 to 90,000 clones, around four fifths of them singletons, with roughly a tenth in the top ten. The chain employs TRBV6-5 and TRBJ2-7, with TRBD1 as a possible D gene (6 bases). Input material: PBMCs. The TCR comes from a man aged 25-40 years in good health and CMV-seropositive. The CDR3, as DNA: TGTGCCAGCACCGGGACAAACTCCTACGAGCAGTACTTC. This translates into CASTGTNSYEQYF.